What follows is one T cell receptor (beta chain) and its context. Authors' analysis steps: By means of reference gene primer amplification, nucleated cell counts were estimated. Clones were read by immunoSEQ multiplex PCR, and TCRdb kept only the in-frame ones, dropping some. D and trimming were read from the DNA, whereas the V and J calls and clone size are those reported in that table. This table has about 260,000 clones, around 90% appearing once. These data come from a study of blood T cell repertoires in COVID-19. Overall study: In each case, the material was cDNA or gDNA derived from T cells, B-cell-depleted T cells, or PBMCs.

The CDR3 totals 14 residues. The V gene end was trimmed by 4 bases and the J gene end by 9 bases; junction bases not matched to a gene: 9. Germline-derived CDR1 and CDR2 are SGHRS and YFSETQ. The source material was peripheral blood. The genes are TRBV5-1 and TRBJ2-4; TRBD1 agrees at 8 bases. This receptor was obtained from a man in his sixties who had recovered from COVID-19. CDR3 bases: TGCGCCAGCAGCCGTGGACAGGGTATCGGCATTCAGTACTTC. Protein: CASSRGQGIGIQYF.